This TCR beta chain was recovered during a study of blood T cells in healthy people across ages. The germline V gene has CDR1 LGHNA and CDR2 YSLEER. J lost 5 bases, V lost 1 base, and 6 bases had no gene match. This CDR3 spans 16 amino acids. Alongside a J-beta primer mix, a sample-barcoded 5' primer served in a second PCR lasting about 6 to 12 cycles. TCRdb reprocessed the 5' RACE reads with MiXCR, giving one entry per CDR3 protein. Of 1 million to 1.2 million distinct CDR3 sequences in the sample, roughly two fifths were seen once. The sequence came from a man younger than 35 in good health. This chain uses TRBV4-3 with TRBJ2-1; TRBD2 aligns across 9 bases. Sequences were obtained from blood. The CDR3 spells CASSQGQAGGNNEQFF. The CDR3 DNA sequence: TGCGCCAGCAGCCAAGGACAAGCGGGGGGAAACAATGAGCAGTTCTTC.